This TCR beta chain originates from a study of graft-versus-host responses after intestinal transplantation. This clone was counted once. The antigen remains unidentified. The repertoire was sequenced with immunoSEQ multiplex PCR; TCRdb's copy has only in-frame clones and lacks some. The table lists 35,000 to 45,000 clones, roughly 95% of them singletons. Trimming cost V 2 bases and J 1 base, with 8 bases left between them. Germline CDR1 MNHEY, CDR2 SVGAGI. CDR3 length: 14 amino acids. The clonotype was recovered from a human donor who was the organ donor for an intestinal transplant. This sequence joins TRBV6-5 and TRBJ1-1, with D perhaps TRBD1 (5 bases). Here the sequenced sample was unstimulated CD8+ T cells sorted from spleen or lymph node cells, taken before transplant. The CDR3 protein is CASSYHQGNTEAFF. Written as DNA, the CDR3 is TGTGCCAGCAGTTACCATCAGGGGAACACTGAAGCTTTCTTT.